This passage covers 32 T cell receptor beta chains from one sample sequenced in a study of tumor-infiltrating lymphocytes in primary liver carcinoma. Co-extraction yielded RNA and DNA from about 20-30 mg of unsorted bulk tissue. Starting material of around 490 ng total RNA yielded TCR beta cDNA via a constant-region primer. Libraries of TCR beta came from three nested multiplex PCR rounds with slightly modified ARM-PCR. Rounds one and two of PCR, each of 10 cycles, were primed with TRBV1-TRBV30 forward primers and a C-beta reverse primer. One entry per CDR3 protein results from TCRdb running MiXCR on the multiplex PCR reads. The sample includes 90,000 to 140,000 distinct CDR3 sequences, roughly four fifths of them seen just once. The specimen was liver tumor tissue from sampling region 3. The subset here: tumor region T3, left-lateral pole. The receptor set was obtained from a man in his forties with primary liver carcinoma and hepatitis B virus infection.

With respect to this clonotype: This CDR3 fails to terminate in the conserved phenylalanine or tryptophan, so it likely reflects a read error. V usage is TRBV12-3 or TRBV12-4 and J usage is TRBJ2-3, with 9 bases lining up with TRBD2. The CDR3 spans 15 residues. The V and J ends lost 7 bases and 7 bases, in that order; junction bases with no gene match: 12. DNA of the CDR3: TGTGCCAGCAATCTGGCGGGAGGGGAGGGGAATACGCAGTATTCT. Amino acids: CASNLAGGEGNTQYS.

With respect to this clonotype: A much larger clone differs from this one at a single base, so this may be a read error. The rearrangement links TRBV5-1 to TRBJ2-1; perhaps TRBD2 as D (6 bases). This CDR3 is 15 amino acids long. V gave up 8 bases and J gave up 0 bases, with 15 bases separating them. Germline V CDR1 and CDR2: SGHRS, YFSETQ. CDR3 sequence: CARSPLANSYNEQFF. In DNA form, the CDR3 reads TGCGCCAGAAGTCCTCTAGCGAACTCCTACAATGAGCAGTTCTTC. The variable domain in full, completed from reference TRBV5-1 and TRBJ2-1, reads KAGVTQTPRYLIKTRGQQVTLSCSPISGHRSVSWYQQTPGQGLQFLFEYFSETQRNKGNFPGRFSGRQFSNSRSEMNVSTLELGDSALYLCARSPLANSYNEQFFGPGTRLTVL.

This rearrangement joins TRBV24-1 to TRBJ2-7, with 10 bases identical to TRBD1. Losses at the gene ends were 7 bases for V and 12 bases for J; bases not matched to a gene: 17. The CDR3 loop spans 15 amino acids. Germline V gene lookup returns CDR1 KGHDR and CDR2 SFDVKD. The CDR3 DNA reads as TGTGCCACCAGGTGGCCGGGACAGGGGTCCTACGGGCGGTACTTC. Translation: CATRWPGQGSYGRYF.

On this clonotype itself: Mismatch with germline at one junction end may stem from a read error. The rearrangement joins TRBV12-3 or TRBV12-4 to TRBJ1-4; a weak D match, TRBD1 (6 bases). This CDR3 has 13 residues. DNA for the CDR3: TGCGCCAGCAGTGTATCAGGGGTCGAAAAACTGTTTTTT. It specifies CASSVSGVEKLFF.

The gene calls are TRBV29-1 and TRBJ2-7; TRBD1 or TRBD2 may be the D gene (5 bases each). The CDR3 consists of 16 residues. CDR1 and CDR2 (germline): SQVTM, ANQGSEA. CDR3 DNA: TGCAATGCCATGACATGTGGGACCGGCACTCCCTACGAGCAGTACTTC. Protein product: CNAMTCGTGTPYEQYF.

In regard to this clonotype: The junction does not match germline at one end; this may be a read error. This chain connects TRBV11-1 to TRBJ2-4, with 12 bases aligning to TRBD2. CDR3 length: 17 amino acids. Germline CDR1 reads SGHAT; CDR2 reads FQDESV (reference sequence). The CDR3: CASSFPGTSGSKNDQYF. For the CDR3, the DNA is TGTGCGAGCAGCTTTCCCGGGACTAGCGGGTCCAAAAACGATCAGTACTTC.

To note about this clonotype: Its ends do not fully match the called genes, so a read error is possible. CDR3 coding DNA: TGTGCCAGCAGCTTAGTGACAGGCGGTACTTACGAGCGGTACTTC. As protein: CASSLVTGGTYERYF. The rearrangement links TRBV7-9 to TRBJ2-7; D may be TRBD1 (6 bases). CDR1 and CDR2 from the germline V gene are SEHNR and FQNEAQ (reference sequence). This CDR3 is 15 amino acids long.

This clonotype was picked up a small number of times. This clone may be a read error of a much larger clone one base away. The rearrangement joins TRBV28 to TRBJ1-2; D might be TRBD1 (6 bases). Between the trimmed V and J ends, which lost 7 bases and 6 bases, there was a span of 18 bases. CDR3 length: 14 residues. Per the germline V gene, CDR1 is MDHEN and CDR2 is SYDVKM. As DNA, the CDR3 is TGTGCCAGCAATGACGGGACAAGCTTTAATGGCTACACCTTC. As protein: CASNDGTSFNGYTF.

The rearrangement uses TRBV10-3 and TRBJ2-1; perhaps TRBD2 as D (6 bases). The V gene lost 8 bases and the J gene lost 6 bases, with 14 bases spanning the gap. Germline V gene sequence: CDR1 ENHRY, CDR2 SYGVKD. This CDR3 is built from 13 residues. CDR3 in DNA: TGTGCCATCCGGGAGACTCAAGGCAATGAGCAGTTCTTC. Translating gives CAIRETQGNEQFF.

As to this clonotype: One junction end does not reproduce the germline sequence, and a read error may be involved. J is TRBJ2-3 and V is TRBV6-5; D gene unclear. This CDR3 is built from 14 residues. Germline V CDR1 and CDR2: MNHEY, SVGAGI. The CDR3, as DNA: TGTGCCAGCAGTTTGGCCGAAGGCACAGATACACAGTATTTT. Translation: CASSLAEGTDTQYF.

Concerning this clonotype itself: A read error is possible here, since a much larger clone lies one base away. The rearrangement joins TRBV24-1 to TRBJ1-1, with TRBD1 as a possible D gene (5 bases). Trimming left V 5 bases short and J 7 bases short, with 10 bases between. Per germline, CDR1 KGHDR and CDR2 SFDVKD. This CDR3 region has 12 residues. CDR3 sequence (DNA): TGTGCCACCAGTGGGGACCGTAATGAAGCTTTCTTT. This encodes CATSGDRNEAFF.

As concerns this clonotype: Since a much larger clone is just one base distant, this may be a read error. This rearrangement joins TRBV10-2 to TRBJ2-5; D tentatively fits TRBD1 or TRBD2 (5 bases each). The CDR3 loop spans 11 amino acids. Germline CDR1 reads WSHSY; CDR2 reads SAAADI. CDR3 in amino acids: CASSEWGTQHF. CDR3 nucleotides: TGCGCCAGCAGTGAATGGGGGACCCAGCACTTC.

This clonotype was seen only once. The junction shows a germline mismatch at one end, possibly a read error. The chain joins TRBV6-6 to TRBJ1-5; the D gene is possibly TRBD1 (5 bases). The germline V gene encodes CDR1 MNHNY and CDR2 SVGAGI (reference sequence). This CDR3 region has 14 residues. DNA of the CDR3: TGTGCCAGCATAGAGGGGAATGGCAATCAGCCCCGGCATTTT. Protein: CASIEGNGNQPRHF.

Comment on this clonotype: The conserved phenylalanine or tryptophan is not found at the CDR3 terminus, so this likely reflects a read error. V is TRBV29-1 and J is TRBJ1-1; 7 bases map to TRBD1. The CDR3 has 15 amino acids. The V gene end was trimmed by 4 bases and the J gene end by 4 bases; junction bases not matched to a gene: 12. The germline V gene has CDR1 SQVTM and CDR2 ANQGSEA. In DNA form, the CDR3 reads TGCAGCGTTGCTGGCCGGAACAGGGGTGGCACTGAAGCTTTCTAT. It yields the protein CSVAGRNRGGTEAFY.

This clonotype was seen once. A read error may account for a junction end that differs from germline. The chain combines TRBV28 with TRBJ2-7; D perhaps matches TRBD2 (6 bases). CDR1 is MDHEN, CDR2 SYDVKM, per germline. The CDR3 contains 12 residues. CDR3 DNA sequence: TGTGTCAGCAGTTTATGGTGGGGGGATCAGTACTTC. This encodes CVSSLWWGDQYF.

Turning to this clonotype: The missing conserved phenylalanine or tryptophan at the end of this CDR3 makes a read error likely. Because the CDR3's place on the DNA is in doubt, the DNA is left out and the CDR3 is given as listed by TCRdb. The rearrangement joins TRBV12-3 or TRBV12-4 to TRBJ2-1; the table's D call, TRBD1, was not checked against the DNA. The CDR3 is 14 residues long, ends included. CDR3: CANSLLPLDSELFL.

This CDR3 is CATSVLDIGQPQHF. The CDR3 bases are TGTGCCACCAGTGTCCTGGACATAGGACAGCCCCAGCATTTT. V is TRBV24-1 and J is TRBJ1-5, with TRBD1 as a possible D gene (5 bases). This CDR3 comprises 14 residues. CDR1 is KGHDR, CDR2 SFDVKD, per germline. With 5 bases removed from V and 7 bases from J, the gap between germline ends came to 14 bases.

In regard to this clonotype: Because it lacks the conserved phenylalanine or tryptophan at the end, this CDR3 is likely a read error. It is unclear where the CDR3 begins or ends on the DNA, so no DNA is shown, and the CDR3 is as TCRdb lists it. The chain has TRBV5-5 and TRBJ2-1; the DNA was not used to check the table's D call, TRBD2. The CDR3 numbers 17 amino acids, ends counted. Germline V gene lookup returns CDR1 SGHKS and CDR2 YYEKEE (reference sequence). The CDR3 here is CASSRALGLVGENEQFL.

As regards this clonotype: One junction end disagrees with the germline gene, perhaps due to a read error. The CDR3 bases are TGTCCCAGTAGCCCCCAGGGAGGAAGCAATCAGCCCCAGCATTTT. Its protein is CPSSPQGGSNQPQHF. V usage is TRBV7-9 and J usage is TRBJ1-5; possibly TRBD1 for D (5 bases). Looked up from germline, CDR1 is SEHNR and CDR2 is FQNEAQ (reference sequence). There are 15 residues in the CDR3.

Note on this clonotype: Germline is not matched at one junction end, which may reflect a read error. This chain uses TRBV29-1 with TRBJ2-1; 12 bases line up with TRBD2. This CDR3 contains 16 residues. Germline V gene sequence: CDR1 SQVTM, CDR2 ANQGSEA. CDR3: CSIEVWTSGKSWEQFF. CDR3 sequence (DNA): TGCAGCATTGAAGTTTGGACTAGCGGGAAATCGTGGGAGCAGTTCTTC.

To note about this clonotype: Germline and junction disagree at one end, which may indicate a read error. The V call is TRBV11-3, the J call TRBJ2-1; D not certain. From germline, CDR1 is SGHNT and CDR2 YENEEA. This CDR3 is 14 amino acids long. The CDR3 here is CASSLGISNNGQFF. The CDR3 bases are TGTGCCAGCAGCTTAGGCATTTCGAACAATGGGCAGTTCTTC.

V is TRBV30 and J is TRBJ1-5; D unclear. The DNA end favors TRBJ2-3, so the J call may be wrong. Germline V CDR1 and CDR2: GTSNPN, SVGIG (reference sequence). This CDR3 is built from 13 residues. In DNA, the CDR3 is TGTGCCTGGAGTGTTGCCAGAAATCAGCCCCAGTATTTT. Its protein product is CAWSVARNQPQYF.

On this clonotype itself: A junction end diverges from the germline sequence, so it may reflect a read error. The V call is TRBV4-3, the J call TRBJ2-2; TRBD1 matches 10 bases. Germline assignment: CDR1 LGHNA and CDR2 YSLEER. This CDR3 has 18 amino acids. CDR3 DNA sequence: TGCGCCAGGAGCCAATATCAATGGACAGGGGGGTACACCGGGGAGCTGTTTTTT. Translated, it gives CARSQYQWTGGYTGELFF.

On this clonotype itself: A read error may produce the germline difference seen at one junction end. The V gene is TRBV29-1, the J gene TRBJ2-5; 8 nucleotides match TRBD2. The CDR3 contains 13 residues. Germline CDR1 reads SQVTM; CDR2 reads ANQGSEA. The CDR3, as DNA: TGCAACGTTGAAGGGACTAGGAGGGAGACCCAGTACTTC. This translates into CNVEGTRRETQYF.

CDR3 coding DNA: TGTGCCTGGAGGATGAACACAGGAGCTTTCTTT. It encodes CAWRMNTGAFF. The chain links TRBV30 to TRBJ1-1, with a weak D call TRBD1 (5 bases). V shed 3 bases and J shed 10 bases, with 12 bases lying between them. Germline V gene sequence: CDR1 GTSNPN, CDR2 SVGIG (reference sequence). The CDR3 sequence is 11 residues long.

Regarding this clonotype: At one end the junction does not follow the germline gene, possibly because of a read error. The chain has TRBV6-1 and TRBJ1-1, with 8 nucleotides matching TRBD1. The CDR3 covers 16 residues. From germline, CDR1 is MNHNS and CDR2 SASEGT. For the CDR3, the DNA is TGTGCCAGCAGGATGGGACAGGAAGGCATGAACAGTGAAGCTTTCTTT. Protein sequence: CASRMGQEGMNSEAFF.

CDR3: CANTRGTSINQPQHF. DNA for the CDR3: TGTGCCAACACGCGAGGCACCTCAATAAATCAGCCCCAGCATTTT. The chain has TRBV12-3 or TRBV12-4 and TRBJ1-5; D ambiguous. CDR3 size: 15 residues. Trimming removed 10 bases at V and 4 bases at J, with 20 bases between.

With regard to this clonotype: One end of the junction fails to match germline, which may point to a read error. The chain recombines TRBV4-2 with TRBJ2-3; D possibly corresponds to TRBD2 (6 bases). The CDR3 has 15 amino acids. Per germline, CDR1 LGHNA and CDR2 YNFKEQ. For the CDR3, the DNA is TGTGACAGCAGCCTGACTAGTATAAGCATAGATACGCAGTATTTT. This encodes CDSSLTSISIDTQYF.

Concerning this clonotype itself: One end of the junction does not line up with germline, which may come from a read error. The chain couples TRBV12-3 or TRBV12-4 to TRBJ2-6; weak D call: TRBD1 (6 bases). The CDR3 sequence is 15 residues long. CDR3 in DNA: TGTGCCAACAGTTCCACAGGGTCTGGGACCAACGTCCTGACTTTC. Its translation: CANSSTGSGTNVLTF.

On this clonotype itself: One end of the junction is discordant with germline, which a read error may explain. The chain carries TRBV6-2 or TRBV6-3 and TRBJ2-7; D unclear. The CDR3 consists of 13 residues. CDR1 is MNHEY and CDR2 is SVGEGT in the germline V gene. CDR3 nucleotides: TGTACCAGCAGTTACGAGATACCCTACGAGCAATACTTC. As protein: CTSSYEIPYEQYF.

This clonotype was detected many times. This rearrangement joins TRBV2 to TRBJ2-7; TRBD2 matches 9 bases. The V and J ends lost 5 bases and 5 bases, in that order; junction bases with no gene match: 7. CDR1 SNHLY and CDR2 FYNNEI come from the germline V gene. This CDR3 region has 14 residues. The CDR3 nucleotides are TGTGCCAGCAGTTTTAGCGGGAGAGGGAACGAGCAGTACTTC. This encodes CASSFSGRGNEQYF.

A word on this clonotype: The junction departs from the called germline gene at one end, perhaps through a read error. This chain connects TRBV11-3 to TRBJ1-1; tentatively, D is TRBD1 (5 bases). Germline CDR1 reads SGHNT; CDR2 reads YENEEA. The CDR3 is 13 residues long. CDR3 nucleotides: TGTGCCAGCATATTAGAAGTGGACACTGAAGTTTTCTTT. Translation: CASILEVDTEVFF.